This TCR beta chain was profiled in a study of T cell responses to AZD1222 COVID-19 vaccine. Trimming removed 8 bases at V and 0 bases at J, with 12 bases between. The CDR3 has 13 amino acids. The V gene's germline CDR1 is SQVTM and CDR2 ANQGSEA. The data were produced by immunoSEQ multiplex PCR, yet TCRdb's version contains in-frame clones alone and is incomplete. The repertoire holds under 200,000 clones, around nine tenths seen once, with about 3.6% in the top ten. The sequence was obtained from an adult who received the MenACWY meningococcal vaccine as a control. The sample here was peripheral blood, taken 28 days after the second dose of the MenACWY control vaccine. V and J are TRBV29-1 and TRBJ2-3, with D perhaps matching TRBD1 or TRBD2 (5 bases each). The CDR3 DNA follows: TGCAGCCCGGGGCCCCGCAGCACAGATACGCAGTATTTT. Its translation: CSPGPRSTDTQYF.